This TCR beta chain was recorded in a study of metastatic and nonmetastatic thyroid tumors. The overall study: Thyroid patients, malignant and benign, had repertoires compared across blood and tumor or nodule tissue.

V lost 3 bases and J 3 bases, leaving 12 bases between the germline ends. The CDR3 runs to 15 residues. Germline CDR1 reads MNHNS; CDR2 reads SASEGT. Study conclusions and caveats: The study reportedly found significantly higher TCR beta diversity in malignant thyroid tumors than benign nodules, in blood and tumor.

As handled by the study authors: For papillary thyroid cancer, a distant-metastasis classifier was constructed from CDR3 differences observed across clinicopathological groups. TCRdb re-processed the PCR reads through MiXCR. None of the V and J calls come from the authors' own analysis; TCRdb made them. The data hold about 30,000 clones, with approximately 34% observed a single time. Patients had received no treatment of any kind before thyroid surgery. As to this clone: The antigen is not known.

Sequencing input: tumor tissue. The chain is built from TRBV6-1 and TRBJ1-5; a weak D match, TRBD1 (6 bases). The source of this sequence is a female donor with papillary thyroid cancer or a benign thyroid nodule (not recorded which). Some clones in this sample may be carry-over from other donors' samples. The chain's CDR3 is CASSDPGEINQPQHF. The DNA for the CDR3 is TGTGCCAGCAGTGATCCAGGGGAAATCAATCAGCCCCAGCATTTT.